The 7 T cell receptor beta chains given below trace back to one sample, sequenced in a study of T-cell reconstitution after alpha-beta-depleted transplantation in children. TCRbeta library preparation incorporated unique molecular identifiers. MiXCR, applied by TCRdb to the PCR reads, yields one record per CDR3 protein. Seen here are some 350,000 distinct CDR3 sequences, under 13% observed once, and the top ten hold 2% to 2.5%. This specimen was PBMCs from the stem cell graft donor, taken from the stem cell graft. The receptors come from a human donor who donated a stem cell graft to a child with acute lymphoblastic leukemia.

This clonotype was recorded at least ten times. The chain employs TRBV28 and TRBJ2-2; D is undetermined. The CDR3 is 13 amino acids. V lost 1 base and J lost 3, with 3 bases in between. CDR1 and CDR2 from the germline V gene are MDHEN and SYDVKM. CDR3 in DNA: TGTGCCAGCAGTTTATTGGACACCGGGGAGCTGTTTTTT. Residues: CASSLLDTGELFF.

This clonotype was detected only a few times. The chain couples TRBV7-9 to TRBJ1-2; 12 bases agree with TRBD1. Germline-derived CDR1 and CDR2 are SEHNR and FQNEAQ (reference sequence). This CDR3 region has 17 residues. With V trimmed by 2 bases and J by 2 bases, 6 bases remained unmatched. This CDR3 is CASSLTPGTGGNYGYTF. CDR3 DNA: TGTGCCAGCAGCTTAACCCCCGGGACAGGGGGCAACTATGGCTACACCTTC.

This chain's CDR3 is CASSIAAGADTQYF. The CDR3 DNA follows: TGTGCCAGTAGTATAGCGGCAGGGGCAGATACGCAGTATTTT. The V and J genes are TRBV19 and TRBJ2-3, with a possible D match to TRBD1 (6 bases). CDR1 and CDR2 (germline): LNHDA, SQIVND (reference sequence). Trimming shortened V by 1 base and J by 4 bases, and 9 bases separated the two germline ends. This CDR3 comprises 14 residues.

This clonotype was detected ten times or more. The chain carries TRBV6-1 and TRBJ2-2, with D tentatively TRBD2 (5 bases). CDR1 and CDR2 (germline): MNHNS, SASEGT. The V gene lost 6 bases and the J gene lost 6 bases, with 11 bases spanning the gap. This CDR3 is built from 13 residues. The CDR3 nucleotides are TGTGCCAGCAGCTCAGCGGTCCCCGGGGAGCTGTTTTTT. Protein: CASSSAVPGELFF.

In this sample, this clonotype turned up many times. V is TRBV4-1 and J is TRBJ2-1; D ambiguous. The V gene lost 0 bases and the J gene lost 2 bases, with 14 bases spanning the gap. The CDR3 totals 17 residues. CDR1 is MGHRA and CDR2 is YSYEKL in the germline V gene. The CDR3 sequence: CASSQERSGLTYNEQFF. In DNA form, the CDR3 reads TGCGCCAGCAGCCAAGAAAGGTCGGGCCTCACCTACAATGAGCAGTTCTTC.

This clonotype has a handful of counts. The gene calls are TRBV20-1 and TRBJ2-7; 9 bases fit TRBD2. Germline V gene data show CDR1 as DFQATT and CDR2 as SNEGSKA (reference sequence). The CDR3 sequence is 13 residues long. V trimming: 6 bases; J trimming: 2 bases; junction bases outside the gene matches: 5. The CDR3 sequence is CSARTSATYEQYF. The DNA of the CDR3 is TGCAGTGCCCGGACTAGCGCGACCTACGAGCAGTACTTC.

This clonotype was detected only a few times. The chain uses TRBV7-3 and TRBJ2-1, with 7 positions matching TRBD2. V was pared by 0 bases and J by 1 base, with 9 bases of the junction left unmatched. The CDR3 is made up of 18 amino acids. Germline V lookup: CDR1 SGHTA, CDR2 FQGTGA. The CDR3 sequence: CASSLTGVAGTSYNEQFF. The CDR3 DNA reads as TGTGCCAGCAGCTTAACGGGGGTAGCGGGTACTTCCTACAATGAGCAGTTCTTC.